These 4 T cell receptor beta chains were all obtained from the same sample, sequenced in a study of monozygotic twins with inflammatory bowel disease. TCRdb reprocessed the 5' RACE reads and keeps a single row for each CDR3 protein, giving no DNA. The sample includes more than 110,000 distinct CDR3 sequences. The material sequenced was blood. Source of these receptors: a human donor with ulcerative colitis or Crohn's disease, or a healthy co-twin of an affected twin (not recorded which).

V and J are TRBV11-2 and TRBJ1-1; TCRdb's D call, TRBD1, is unchecked because there is no DNA. CDR3 length: 15 amino acids. Per the germline V gene, CDR1 is SGHAT and CDR2 is FQNNGV. CDR3 sequence reads: CASSRRNRGFTEAFF.

The chain recombines TRBV19 with TRBJ2-1. The germline V gene has CDR1 LNHDA and CDR2 SQIVND (reference sequence). The CDR3 is made up of 13 amino acids. The chain's CDR3 is CASSIARPNEQFF.

The rearrangement uses TRBV11-2 and TRBJ1-2; TCRdb's D call, TRBD1, is unchecked because there is no DNA. Germline loops: CDR1 SGHAT, CDR2 FQNNGV. This CDR3 is built from 15 residues. This CDR3 is CASSFPRTGDNGYTF.

This chain links TRBV4-3 with TRBJ2-7. CDR3 length: 16 residues. Germline CDR1 and CDR2: LGHNA and YSLEER. The CDR3 loop reads CASSQVLGPSSYEQYF.